Sequencing of this T cell receptor (beta chain) was carried out in a study of T cell clonality in common variable immunodeficiency. Findings of the study overall: Common variable immunodeficiency TCR beta sequences reportedly had fewer deletions and N-nucleotide insertions.

Both groups were predominantly of Caucasian heritage. Germline CDR1 is SGHTA and CDR2 is FQGTGA. This CDR3 is built from 14 residues. The ends were cut back, 1 base at V and 4 bases at J, with 7 bases in the middle. Some clones are missing from TCRdb's copy, which holds only in-frame ones; the method was immunoSEQ multiplex PCR. The sample is made up of under 45,000 clones, none counted only once. This clone was observed many times. What it binds is not known. The read ends 3 residues early relative to the CDR3; the germline J gene fills the gap. The chain recombines TRBV7-3 with TRBJ2-2, with a possible D match to TRBD1 (6 bases). Sample: peripheral blood mononuclear cells. The sequence derives from a person aged 18 to 70 in good health. CDR3 region: CASSLNRATGELFF. CDR3 bases read: TGTGCCAGCAGCTTAAACAGGGCCACCGGGGAG.